One and the same sample provided the 6 T cell receptor beta chains below, sequenced in a study of blood T cell repertoires in COVID-19. The data were produced by immunoSEQ multiplex PCR, yet TCRdb's version contains in-frame clones alone and is incomplete. The data hold 150,000 to 180,000 clones, with about 80% observed a single time. Material: peripheral blood. The source of these receptors is a man between 60 and 75 years old with acute or convalescent COVID-19.

This clone is a singleton in its sample. The chain links TRBV29-1 to TRBJ2-5, with D perhaps matching TRBD1 (6 bases). The V and J ends lost 7 bases and 5 bases respectively, with 17 bases between them. The germline V gene encodes CDR1 SQVTM and CDR2 ANQGSEA. The CDR3 length is 13 residues. The CDR3 DNA sequence: TGCAGCGCAGGACTCCTTAGGGGGGAGACCCAGTACTTC. Translating it yields CSAGLLRGETQYF.

The chain joins TRBV9 to TRBJ2-5; perhaps TRBD2 as D (6 bases). Germline values: CDR1 SGDLS, CDR2 YYNGEE. The V end lost 1 base, the J end lost 4 bases, and 11 bases lay between the germline ends. This CDR3 comprises 14 residues. CDR3 DNA sequence: TGTGCCAGCAGCGTATACGGGACTCCAGAGACCCAGTACTTC. Protein sequence: CASSVYGTPETQYF.

The chain joins TRBV2 to TRBJ1-2; D not certain. The V gene lost 6 bases and the J gene lost 6 bases, with 11 bases spanning the gap. The CDR3 consists of 12 residues. In germline, CDR1 is SNHLY, CDR2 FYNNEI. As DNA, the CDR3 is TGTGCCAGCAGAGCACCGGGGAATGGCTACACCTTC. It specifies CASRAPGNGYTF.

In regard to this clone: A read error may account for a junction end that differs from germline. This chain uses TRBV7-2 with TRBJ2-6, with 7 nucleotides matching TRBD2. Germline V gene sequence: CDR1 SGHTA, CDR2 FQGNSA. The CDR3 covers 16 residues. In DNA form, the CDR3 reads TGTGCCAGCAGCTTAGTCACCGGGGGAGGGGTCAACGTCCTGACTTTC. It codes for CASSLVTGGGVNVLTF.

The chain couples TRBV6-1 to TRBJ1-6, with D unclear. This CDR3 is built from 13 residues. The V gene's germline CDR1 is MNHNS and CDR2 SASEGT. Trimming pared 2 bases from V and 7 bases from J, leaving 6 bases between. The CDR3: CASSERGNSPLHF. The CDR3 DNA sequence: TGTGCCAGCAGTGAACGGGGAAATTCACCCCTCCACTTT.

Written as DNA, the CDR3 is TGTGCCAGCAGCCCAAACGACAGGCCCCGCACTGAAGCTTTCTTT. It yields the protein CASSPNDRPRTEAFF. This rearrangement joins TRBV9 to TRBJ1-1; TRBD1 might be the D (6 bases). CDR3 length: 15 residues. Germline V gene sequence: CDR1 SGDLS, CDR2 YYNGEE. Between the trimmed V and J ends, which lost 4 bases and 4 bases, there was a span of 17 bases.